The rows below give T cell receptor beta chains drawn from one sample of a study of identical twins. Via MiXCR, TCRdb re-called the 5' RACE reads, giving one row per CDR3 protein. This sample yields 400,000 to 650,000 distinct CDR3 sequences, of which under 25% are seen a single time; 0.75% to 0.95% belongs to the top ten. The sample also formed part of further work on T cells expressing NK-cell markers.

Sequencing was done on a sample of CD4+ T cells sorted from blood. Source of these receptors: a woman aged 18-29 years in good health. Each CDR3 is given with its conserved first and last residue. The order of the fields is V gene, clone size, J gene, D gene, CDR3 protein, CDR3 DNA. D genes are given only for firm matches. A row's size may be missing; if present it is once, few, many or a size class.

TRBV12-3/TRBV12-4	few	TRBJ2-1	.	CASSFWGSTNNEQFF	TGTGCCAGCAGTTTTTGGGGCTCTACTAACAATGAGCAGTTCTTC
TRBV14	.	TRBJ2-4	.	CASSQDTKGIQYF	TGTGCCAGCAGCCAAGATACTAAAGGCATTCAGTACTTC
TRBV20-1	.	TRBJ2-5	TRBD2	CSARGLAGARETQYF	TGCAGTGCTAGAGGCTTGGCGGGAGCGAGAGAGACCCAGTACTTC
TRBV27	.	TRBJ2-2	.	CASSFRRVSAGELFF	TGTGCCAGCAGTTTCAGAAGGGTTTCGGCTGGGGAGCTGTTTTTT
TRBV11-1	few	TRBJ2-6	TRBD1	CASTRSTGQSYSGANVLTF	TGTGCCAGCACCCGATCAACGGGACAGTCATACTCTGGGGCCAACGTCCTGACTTTC
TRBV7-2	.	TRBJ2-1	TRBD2	CASSLDLAGRARFF	TGTGCCAGCAGCTTAGACCTAGCGGGGCGAGCTCGGTTCTTC
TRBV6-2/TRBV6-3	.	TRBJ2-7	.	CASGIPYEQYF	TGTGCCTCGGGAATACCTTACGAGCAGTACTTC
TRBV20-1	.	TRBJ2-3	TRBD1	CSASGGQGFTDTQYF	TGCAGTGCTAGTGGAGGACAGGGTTTCACAGATACGCAGTATTTT
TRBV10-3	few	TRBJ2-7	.	CAIKETGSSYEQYF	TGTGCCATCAAGGAGACAGGCAGCTCCTACGAGCAGTACTTC
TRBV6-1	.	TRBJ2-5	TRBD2	CASRVLAGGQETQYF	TGTGCCAGCAGAGTTCTAGCGGGGGGCCAAGAGACCCAGTACTTC